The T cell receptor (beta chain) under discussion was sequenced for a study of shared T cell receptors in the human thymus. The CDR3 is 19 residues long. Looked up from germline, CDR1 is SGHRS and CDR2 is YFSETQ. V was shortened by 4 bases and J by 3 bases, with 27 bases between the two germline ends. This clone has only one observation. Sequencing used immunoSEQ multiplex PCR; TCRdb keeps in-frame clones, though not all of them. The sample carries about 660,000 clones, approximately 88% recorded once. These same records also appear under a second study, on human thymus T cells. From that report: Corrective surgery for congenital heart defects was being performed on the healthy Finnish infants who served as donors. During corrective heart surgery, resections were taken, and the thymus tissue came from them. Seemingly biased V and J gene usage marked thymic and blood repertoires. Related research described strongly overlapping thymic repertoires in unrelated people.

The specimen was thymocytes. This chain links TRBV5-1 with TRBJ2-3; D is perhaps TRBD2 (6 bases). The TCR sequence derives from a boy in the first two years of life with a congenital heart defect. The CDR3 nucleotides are TGCGCCAGCAGCCCGTCCCTGCCAATTAGGGGTGGGGGGACAGATACGCAGTATTTT. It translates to CASSPSLPIRGGGTDTQYF.